This passage covers 22 T cell receptor beta chains from one sample sequenced in a study of molecular identifiers for immune sequencing clone quantification. A single record per CDR3 protein comes from TCRdb applying MiXCR to the PCR reads. The table has tens of thousands of distinct CDR3 sequences, around 25% seen once. The sample comprised naive CD8+ T cells from blood, with Jurkat cell RNA spiked in. Subset here: FACS-sorted CD8+CD4-CCR7+CD45RA+ naive T cells. These receptors were collected from a human donor in good health. Some libraries in this study had Jurkat cell RNA spiked in.

The V gene is TRBV19, the J gene TRBJ2-7; 10 nucleotides agree with TRBD2. The ends lost 3 bases at V and 6 bases at J; junction bases unmatched: 8. The germline V gene has CDR1 LNHDA and CDR2 SQIVND (reference sequence). This CDR3 contains 15 residues. CDR3 in amino acids: CASSISASGSVEQYF. In DNA form, the CDR3 reads TGTGCCAGTAGTATTTCGGCTAGCGGGAGTGTCGAGCAGTACTTC. Full variable domain (missing parts from reference TRBV19 and TRBJ2-7): DGGITQSPKYLFRKEGQNVTLSCEQNLNHDAMYWYRQDPGQGLRLIYYSQIVNDFQKGDIAEGYSVSREKKESFPLTVTSAQKNPTAFYLCASSISASGSVEQYFGPGTRLTVT.

This clonotype was recorded a few times. This could be a read error, since a much larger clone is one nucleotide away. This sequence joins TRBV5-1 and TRBJ2-7, with TRBD1 as a possible D gene (6 bases). This CDR3 is 14 amino acids long. Germline V gene data show CDR1 as SGHRS and CDR2 as YFSETQ. CDR3 DNA: TGCGCCAGCAGCTGGACGACAGGTCACTACGAGCGGTACTTC. It codes for CASSWTTGHYERYF.

This clonotype came up many times. V and J are TRBV28 and TRBJ2-3, with 12 positions matching TRBD2. With V trimmed by 5 bases and J by 2 bases, 8 bases remained unmatched. CDR3 length: 17 amino acids. Looked up from germline, CDR1 is MDHEN and CDR2 is SYDVKM. CDR3 sequence: CASSPVGLAGSTDTQYF. The CDR3 DNA reads TGTGCCAGCAGTCCTGTAGGACTAGCGGGATCCACAGATACGCAGTATTTT.

Regarding this clonotype: A much larger clone lies a single base off, so this may be a read error. Given the absence of the conserved phenylalanine or tryptophan at the CDR3 end, a read error is likely. The chain joins TRBV6-2 or TRBV6-3 to TRBJ1-5; 7 positions match TRBD1. Germline lookup yields CDR1 MNHEY and CDR2 SVGEGT. Germline trimming cut 0 bases from V and 3 bases from J; bases unmatched to any gene: 2. The CDR3 contains 15 residues. The DNA of the CDR3 is TGTGCCAGCAGTTACTCACAGGGGAACAATCAGCCCCAGCATCTT. It yields the protein CASSYSQGNNQPQHL.

Details on this clonotype: A much larger clone differs from this one at a single base, so this may be a read error. The V and J genes are TRBV6-5 and TRBJ2-3, with D perhaps matching TRBD2 (6 bases). The CDR3 length is 14 residues. V lost 1 base and J 4 bases, leaving 9 bases between the germline ends. From germline, CDR1 is MNHEY and CDR2 SVGAGI. CDR3 in DNA: TGTGCCAGCAGTTACTTGACTAGTCCAGATACGCAGTATTTT. It encodes CASSYLTSPDTQYF.

The rearrangement uses TRBV19 and TRBJ1-5; 8 nucleotides agree with TRBD1. J was trimmed by 4 bases and V by 8 bases; bases with no gene match: 10. The CDR3 covers 15 residues. Germline CDR1 reads LNHDA; CDR2 reads SQIVND (reference sequence). CDR3 DNA sequence: TGTGCCAGTTGTACTAGGACAGGGTCGAATCAGCCCCAGCATTTT. As protein: CASCTRTGSNQPQHF.

This clonotype appeared a single time. A read error may explain this, as a much larger clone is one base away. The chain is built from TRBV12-3 or TRBV12-4 and TRBJ1-1; D unresolved. V shed 6 bases and J shed 1 base, with 12 bases lying between them. The CDR3 runs 14 residues. CDR3 sequence reads: CASSPDGKNTEAFF. The CDR3 DNA reads as TGTGCCAGCAGCCCGGACGGAAAGAACACTGAAGCTTTCTTT.

On this clonotype itself: A single base separates this from a much larger clone, so it may be a read error. This likely comes from a read error, as the CDR3 has no conserved phenylalanine or tryptophan at its end. The chain recombines TRBV12-3 or TRBV12-4 with TRBJ2-1, with 12 bases lining up with TRBD2. V lost 4 bases and J lost 3; bases outside the gene matches: 4. This CDR3 is built from 16 residues. The CDR3 is CASSYRLAGVYNEQFI. The CDR3 DNA reads as TGTGCCAGCAGTTACCGACTAGCGGGAGTCTACAATGAGCAGTTCATC.

Worth noting for this clonotype: A much larger clone differs from this one at a single base, so this may be a read error. The J gene is TRBJ2-7, the V gene TRBV29-1, with 9 bases lining up with TRBD1. The CDR3 is 15 residues long. Per the germline V gene, CDR1 is SQVTM and CDR2 is ANQGSEA. The V and J ends lost 1 base and 4 bases, in that order; junction bases with no gene match: 8. Here the CDR3 reads CSVEGPGQGSYEQYF. For the CDR3, the DNA is TGCAGCGTTGAAGGTCCGGGACAGGGAAGTTACGAGCAGTACTTC.

Many counts were recorded for this clonotype. The CDR3 loop reads CSVGSWDRLGDTQYF. In DNA form, the CDR3 reads TGCAGCGTTGGATCGTGGGACCGGCTGGGAGATACGCAGTATTTT. The chain links TRBV29-1 to TRBJ2-3; possibly TRBD1 or TRBD2 for D (5 bases each). CDR1 and CDR2 (germline): SQVTM, ANQGSEA. V was trimmed by 4 bases and J by 5 bases, leaving 19 bases between them. CDR3 length: 15 residues.

This clonotype appeared a few times. The CDR3 reads CASSHNEESNQPQHF. The CDR3 nucleotides are TGTGCCAGCAGCCATAATGAGGAGAGCAATCAGCCCCAGCATTTT. The chain is built from TRBV3-1 and TRBJ1-5; no clear D. V was clipped by 3 bases and J by 1 base, with 10 bases between them. The CDR3 extends over 15 amino acids. CDR1 and CDR2 from the germline V gene are LGHDT and YNNKEL (reference sequence).

This clonotype showed up many times. This rearrangement joins TRBV9 to TRBJ2-3; unclear D gene. CDR3 length equals 17 residues. The V gene's germline CDR1 is SGDLS and CDR2 YYNGEE. V was clipped by 0 bases and J by 0 bases, with 14 bases between them. CDR3 amino acids: CASSVDSTAPSTDTQYF. CDR3 nucleotides: TGTGCCAGCAGCGTAGATTCCACAGCCCCTAGCACAGATACGCAGTATTTT.

This clonotype turned up a few times. This sequence joins TRBV19 and TRBJ2-1; no firm D call. Germline CDR1 LNHDA, CDR2 SQIVND (reference sequence). The CDR3 runs 14 residues. Trimming took 8 bases from V and 2 from J, leaving 13 bases between them. The chain's CDR3 is CASGPSAAYNEQFF. The CDR3 nucleotides are TGTGCCAGTGGTCCGTCTGCCGCCTACAATGAGCAGTTCTTC. Full variable domain (missing parts from reference TRBV19 and TRBJ2-1): DGGITQSPKYLFRKEGQNVTLSCEQNLNHDAMYWYRQDPGQGLRLIYYSQIVNDFQKGDIAEGYSVSREKKESFPLTVTSAQKNPTAFYLCASGPSAAYNEQFFGPGTRLTVL.

About this clonotype: This sequence may be a read error, since a much larger clone differs from it by one base. Lacking the conserved final phenylalanine or tryptophan, this CDR3 likely reflects a read error. The chain combines TRBV6-5 with TRBJ2-7; 8 bases line up with TRBD1. V shed 2 bases, J shed 7 bases, and the junction held 4 bases outside the gene matches. The CDR3 runs to 13 residues. The germline CDR1 and CDR2 sequences are MNHEY and SVGAGI. The CDR3 sequence: CASSYGQGFEQYI. The CDR3 nucleotides read TGTGCCAGCAGTTACGGACAGGGATTTGAGCAGTACATC.

Remarks on this clonotype: A read error is possible here, since a much larger clone lies one base away. The chain recombines TRBV28 with TRBJ1-5; D is possibly TRBD1 (5 bases). This CDR3 is built from 15 residues. V shed 10 bases and J shed 0 bases, with 16 bases lying between them. Germline V lookup: CDR1 MDHEN, CDR2 SYDVKM. The CDR3 sequence: CATGGDDGSNQPQHF. CDR3 bases: TGTGCCACCGGGGGGGACGACGGTAGCAATCAGCCCCAGCATTTT.

This clonotype was seen repeatedly, ten times or more. The V gene is TRBV30, the J gene TRBJ2-3; D might be TRBD1 or TRBD2, each matching 5 bases. This CDR3 spans 14 amino acids. With 5 bases removed from V and 4 bases from J, the gap between germline ends came to 16 bases. Germline-derived CDR1 and CDR2 are GTSNPN and SVGIG (reference sequence). This chain's CDR3 is CAWGWGSVPDTQYF. In nucleotides, the CDR3 is TGTGCCTGGGGGTGGGGGTCTGTCCCAGATACGCAGTATTTT.

This sequence joins TRBV11-2 and TRBJ2-7; 8 positions agree with TRBD2. The CDR3 covers 14 residues. Germline-derived CDR1 and CDR2 are SGHAT and FQNNGV. Trimming removed 6 bases from V and 6 bases from J; junction bases left unmatched: 10. The CDR3: CASSTGGDLGEQYF. CDR3 DNA sequence: TGTGCCAGCAGTACCGGGGGGGATCTAGGCGAGCAGTACTTC. Full variable domain (outside the CDR3, taken from reference TRBV11-2 and TRBJ2-7): EAGVAQSPRYKIIEKRQSVAFWCNPISGHATLYWYQQILGQGPKLLIQFQNNGVVDDSQLPKDRFSAERLKGVDSTLKIQPAKLEDSAVYLCASSTGGDLGEQYFGPGTRLTVT.

This clonotype occurred many times. The genes are TRBV6-2 or TRBV6-3 and TRBJ2-3; D not certain. Germline CDR1 reads MNHEY; CDR2 reads SVGEGT. The CDR3 runs to 13 residues. V lost 6 bases to trimming and J lost 4 bases, with 11 bases between them. In DNA form, the CDR3 reads TGTGCCAGCAGCCTTTTGGTCGCAGATACGCAGTATTTT. Its translation is CASSLLVADTQYF.

To note about this clonotype: A clone one base away is much larger, so this may be a read error. V and J are TRBV21-1 and TRBJ1-1; TRBD1, as called in the table, went unchecked against the DNA. TRBV21-1 is assigned pseudogene status. The CDR3 contains 13 residues. CDR3 nucleotide sequence: TGTGCCAGCAGCAGGTTGGACAGGACGGGAGCTTTCTTT. Translation gives CASSRLDRTGAFF.

This clonotype was recorded once. One end of the junction does not line up with germline, which may come from a read error. The CDR3 is CSEAGTLKPDTQYF. The CDR3 DNA follows: TGCAGCGAAGCCGGGACCCTGAAGCCAGACACGCAGTATTTT. The chain carries TRBV29-1 and TRBJ2-3, with D perhaps being TRBD1 or TRBD2 (5 bases each). CDR3 length equals 14 residues. Looked up from germline, CDR1 is SQVTM and CDR2 is ANQGSEA.

Points on this clonotype: A single base separates this from a much larger clone, so it may be a read error. The chain recombines TRBV19 with TRBJ2-7; the match to TRBD2 covers 9 bases. V was pared by 2 bases and J by 9 bases, with 20 bases of the junction left unmatched. The CDR3 consists of 18 residues. The germline V gene encodes CDR1 LNHDA and CDR2 SQIVND (reference sequence). CDR3 amino acids: CASSISTSGGLAQSVQYF. In DNA form, the CDR3 reads TGTGCCAGTAGTATATCGACTAGCGGAGGACTTGCCCAATCCGTGCAGTACTTC.

On this clonotype: A much larger clonotype is one base distant, so this may be a read error. This rearrangement joins TRBV11-2 to TRBJ2-5; 7 bases match TRBD2. CDR1 and CDR2 (germline): SGHAT, FQNNGV. Trimming took 4 bases from V and 4 from J; bases not matched to a gene: 12. The CDR3 extends over 16 amino acids. DNA for the CDR3: TGTGCCAGCAGCTCGTACCCGGGAGGCCAGCCAGAGACCCAGTACTTC. Protein product: CASSSYPGGQPETQYF.